These 16 T cell receptor beta chains were all obtained from the same sample, sequenced in a study of T cells after yellow fever vaccination. TCRdb reanalysed the 5' RACE reads using MiXCR and keeps one entry per CDR3 protein. Of 400,000 or so distinct CDR3 sequences in the sample, around 10% are singletons; the top ten hold roughly 18%. This material consisted of PBMCs, taken on the day of the first yellow fever vaccination. Every receptor here comes from a man younger than 35 who received the YFV17D yellow fever vaccine.

The V call is TRBV7-8, the J call TRBJ2-1, with 10 bases identical to TRBD2. Germline values: CDR1 SGHVS, CDR2 FQNEAQ. With V trimmed by 5 bases and J by 8 bases, 9 bases remained unmatched. The CDR3 loop spans 15 amino acids. DNA for the CDR3: TGTGCCAGCAGCCTGAGCGGGGGGGTCTGGGATGAGCAGTTCTTC. Translated, it gives CASSLSGGVWDEQFF.

The J gene is TRBJ2-5, the V gene TRBV5-1; unclear D gene. The CDR3 has 16 residues. CDR1 is SGHRS, CDR2 YFSETQ, per germline. V gave up 0 bases and J gave up 5 bases, with 17 bases separating them. The CDR3 DNA follows: TGCGCCAGCAGCTTGGCCACCGGAGAGGAAGGGGAGACCCAGTACTTC. It codes for CASSLATGEEGETQYF.

This clonotype was seen a handful of times. CDR3 in amino acids: CASSLEQRTDTQYF. CDR3 DNA: TGCGCCAGCAGCTTGGAACAGCGGACAGATACGCAGTATTTT. The chain is built from TRBV5-1 and TRBJ2-3; a possible D gene is TRBD2 (5 bases). Germline V lookup: CDR1 SGHRS, CDR2 YFSETQ. V was shortened by 0 bases and J by 3 bases, with 8 bases between the two germline ends. The CDR3 runs to 14 residues. Full variable domain (outside the CDR3, taken from reference TRBV5-1 and TRBJ2-3): KAGVTQTPRYLIKTRGQQVTLSCSPISGHRSVSWYQQTPGQGLQFLFEYFSETQRNKGNFPGRFSGRQFSNSRSEMNVSTLELGDSALYLCASSLEQRTDTQYFGPGTRLTVL.

Written as DNA, the CDR3 is TGTGCCAGCGGCAGGTATAGCACAGATACGCAGTATTTT. Encoded protein: CASGRYSTDTQYF. The chain employs TRBV7-3 and TRBJ2-3; D is uncertain. The germline V gene has CDR1 SGHTA and CDR2 FQGTGA. This CDR3 region has 13 residues. V was trimmed by 8 bases and J by 0 bases, leaving 9 bases between them. The entire variable domain, with the rest obtained from reference TRBV7-3 and TRBJ2-3, is as follows: GAGVSQTPSNKVTEKGKYVELRCDPISGHTALYWYRQSLGQGPEFLIYFQGTGAADDSGLPNDRFFAVRPEGSVSTLKIQRTERGDSAVYLCASGRYSTDTQYFGPGTRLTVL.

This clonotype was detected many times. V gene TRBV11-2 combines with J gene TRBJ1-2, with unresolved D. The CDR3 runs 13 residues. Trimming cost V 3 bases and J 3 bases, with 8 bases left between them. Looked up from germline, CDR1 is SGHAT and CDR2 is FQNNGV. The CDR3: CASSLDGYYGYTF. The CDR3 bases are TGTGCCAGCAGCTTGGATGGCTACTATGGCTACACCTTC.

The table lists this clonotype with a few counts. The chain joins TRBV5-1 to TRBJ2-1, with 7 bases lining up with TRBD1. V was pared by 4 bases and J by 7 bases, with 11 bases of the junction left unmatched. CDR1 and CDR2 (germline): SGHRS, YFSETQ. The CDR3 extends over 15 amino acids. CDR3 sequence (DNA): TGCGCCAGCAGCGACGGACAGGTAGTCGCGAATGAGCAGTTCTTC. Its protein product is CASSDGQVVANEQFF.

This clonotype was seen ten or more times. This sequence joins TRBV12-3 or TRBV12-4 and TRBJ2-7; D not certain. V lost 7 bases to trimming and J lost 3 bases, with 13 bases between them. This CDR3 is built from 13 residues. CDR3 amino acids: CASTTWGSYEQYF. As DNA, the CDR3 is TGTGCCAGCACCACCTGGGGAAGCTACGAGCAGTACTTC.

This clonotype has just a few counts. The rearrangement links TRBV6-1 to TRBJ1-1; unclear D gene. Trimming removed 11 bases from V and 6 bases from J, with 10 bases in between. Germline CDR1 MNHNS, CDR2 SASEGT. This CDR3 region has 10 residues. CDR3 loop: CALADSEAFF. The CDR3 DNA sequence: TGTGCCTTGGCAGATTCTGAAGCTTTCTTT.

V usage is TRBV2 and J usage is TRBJ2-7; D is unresolved. Trimming stripped 2 bases from V and 1 base from J, with 3 bases between. This CDR3 is built from 12 residues. The germline gives CDR1 SNHLY, CDR2 FYNNEI. CDR3 sequence reads: CASSELSYEQYF. DNA of the CDR3: TGTGCCAGCAGTGAACTGTCCTACGAGCAGTACTTC.

The gene calls are TRBV6-2 or TRBV6-3 and TRBJ1-4; 7 nucleotides agree with TRBD1. J lost 8 bases, V lost 2 bases, and 2 bases had no gene match. CDR3 size: 13 residues. Germline V gene lookup returns CDR1 MNHEY and CDR2 SVGEGT. As DNA, the CDR3 is TGTGCCAGCAGTTACAGGGGGCGCGAAAAACTGTTTTTT. Translating it yields CASSYRGREKLFF.

The chain uses TRBV6-5 and TRBJ2-2; no definite D call. Germline V gene data show CDR1 as MNHEY and CDR2 as SVGAGI. The length of the CDR3 is 12 residues. The V gene lost 6 bases and the J gene lost 5 bases, with 7 bases spanning the gap. CDR3 in amino acids: CASRPRTGELFF. CDR3 in DNA: TGTGCCAGCAGACCTCGAACCGGGGAGCTGTTTTTT.

This clonotype was seen only a few times. The chain uses TRBV5-4 and TRBJ2-2; perhaps TRBD2 as D (5 bases). Germline CDR1 is SGHNT and CDR2 is YYREEE (reference sequence). Trimming took off 2 bases at V and 4 bases at J, with 15 bases between the two ends. The CDR3 covers 16 residues. The CDR3 DNA sequence: TGTGCCAGCAGCTTTGGTCTAGCAATGGGCACCGGGGAGCTGTTTTTT. It codes for CASSFGLAMGTGELFF.

Only a few counts were recorded for this clonotype. The chain couples TRBV2 to TRBJ2-7; 11 positions match TRBD1. Germline V gene lookup returns CDR1 SNHLY and CDR2 FYNNEI. The ends lost 7 bases at V and 0 bases at J; junction bases unmatched: 5. This CDR3 comprises 15 residues. DNA of the CDR3: TGTGCCAGCACCAGAGGACAGGGGGCCTCCTACGAGCAGTACGTC. This sequence encodes CASTRGQGASYEQYV.

The gene calls are TRBV5-1 and TRBJ1-6, with 8 bases identical to TRBD1. CDR1 and CDR2 (germline): SGHRS, YFSETQ. V lost 4 bases to trimming and J lost 7 bases; unmatched junction nucleotides: 7. This CDR3 has 15 residues. The CDR3, as DNA: TGCGCCAGCAGCCGATGGACAGGGCACAATTCACCCCTCCACTTT. This codes for CASSRWTGHNSPLHF.

This clonotype was found a few times. This CDR3 is CASRLSGGATETQYF. CDR3 coding DNA: TGTGCCAGCAGACTAAGCGGGGGGGCGACGGAGACCCAGTACTTC. The rearrangement links TRBV12-3 or TRBV12-4 to TRBJ2-5; 10 nucleotides agree with TRBD2. Trimming took 6 bases from V and 5 from J; bases not matched to a gene: 9. The CDR3 is 15 residues long.

This rearrangement joins TRBV12-3 or TRBV12-4 to TRBJ1-3; D may be TRBD1 (5 bases). V lost 1 base to trimming and J lost 5 bases, with 9 bases between them. This CDR3 region has 14 residues. This CDR3 is CASSLGRERNTIYF. DNA for the CDR3: TGTGCCAGCAGTTTAGGCAGGGAGAGAAACACCATATATTTT.